Listed below are T cell receptor beta chains from one sample, sequenced in a study of blood T cell repertoires in COVID-19. Measured with immunoSEQ multiplex PCR; TCRdb has only the in-frame clones, and not every one. The sample lists about 220,000 clones; roughly 80% were seen once. Input material: peripheral blood. Receptors originate from a human donor in a cohort sampled during active COVID-19. Both conserved end residues are part of each CDR3. A D gene is named only where the DNA matches it firmly. Clone size is stated in some rows and not others, as once, few, many or a class when expanded.

clone size	D gene	V gene	J gene	CDR3 protein	CDR3 DNA
-	-	TRBV4-3	TRBJ1-5	CASSQDLGGTQPQHF	TGCGCCAGCAGCCAAGATTTGGGGGGAACCCAGCCCCAGCATTTT
-	TRBD1	TRBV27	TRBJ1-5	CASSARTGVQPQHF	TGTGCCAGCAGTGCAAGGACAGGAGTTCAGCCCCAGCATTTT
-	TRBD1	TRBV9	TRBJ2-3	CASTQLGTGRRDTQYF	TGTGCCAGCACCCAGCTGGGGACAGGGAGGCGAGATACGCAGTATTTT
-	-	TRBV28	TRBJ2-7	CASSASSRGNEQYF	TGTGCCAGCAGCGCGTCGTCCAGGGGTAACGAGCAGTACTTC
-	TRBD1	TRBV5-5	TRBJ1-3	CASSLAGTGTGNTIYF	TGTGCCAGCAGCTTGGCCGGGACAGGGACTGGAAACACCATATATTTT
-	TRBD2	TRBV5-6	TRBJ2-3	CASSSLPGTSENTQYF	TGTGCCAGCAGCTCCCTTCCCGGGACTAGCGAAAATACGCAGTATTTT
-	TRBD1	TRBV29-1	TRBJ1-2	CSVEDRGRNYGYTF	TGCAGCGTTGAGGACAGGGGTCGCAACTATGGCTACACCTTC
-	-	TRBV5-5	TRBJ2-2	CASTIQGSTGELFF	TGTGCCAGCACCATTCAGGGATCCACCGGGGAGCTGTTTTTT
-	TRBD1	TRBV24-1	TRBJ1-4	CATSDRGTGVREKLFF	TGTGCCACCAGTGATAGAGGGACAGGGGTTCGTGAAAAACTGTTTTTT
few	TRBD1	TRBV5-1	TRBJ1-1	CASSWDRGRLNTEAFF	TGCGCCAGCAGCTGGGACAGGGGAAGATTAAACACTGAAGCTTTCTTT
-	TRBD2	TRBV28	TRBJ2-5	CASSLRERVETQYF	TGTGCCAGCAGTTTGCGGGAGAGGGTTGAGACCCAGTACTTC
-	-	TRBV19	TRBJ2-3	CASSLGSTDTQYF	TGTGCCAGTAGTTTGGGGAGTACAGATACGCAGTATTTT
-	TRBD2	TRBV7-9	TRBJ2-7	CASSFGTSGSEQYF	TGTGCCAGCAGCTTCGGGACTAGCGGGAGCGAGCAGTACTTC